This T cell receptor beta chain originates from a study of CD8 T cells in ankylosing spondylitis. General observations from the study: It was reported that disease-linked clones were significantly enriched in matched ankylosing spondylitis synovial fluid.

Germline CDR1 is SEHNR and CDR2 is FQNEAQ (reference sequence). The CDR3 extends over 13 amino acids. The germline V and J ends were trimmed by 10 bases and 3 bases, with 14 bases remaining between them. Quantitative 5'-RACE with molecular barcodes was used to make the TCR beta libraries. TCRdb itself ran the 5' RACE reads through MiXCR, one entry per CDR3 protein. The table records under 250,000 distinct CDR3 sequences, 8.2% of them present only once. This clonotype was seen only a few times. Its matching antigen is unknown. The material sequenced was blood, either unsorted or a sorted T cell fraction (not recorded which). This chain connects TRBV7-9 to TRBJ2-3; tentative D call: TRBD1 (5 bases). The TCR comes from a female donor with ankylosing spondylitis or in good health (not recorded which). The CDR3 region is CATRWAGTDTQYF. CDR3 coding DNA: TGTGCCACCCGCTGGGCAGGGACAGATACGCAGTATTTT.